Sequencing of this T cell receptor beta chain was carried out in a study of neurological immune-mediated disorders. General observations from the study: Patients with HTLV-1-associated myelopathy had the highest level of TCR clonal expansion, whereas patients with multiple sclerosis had the lowest level, falling beneath the level found in healthy controls.

TCRdb re-called the 5' RACE reads with MiXCR, one entry per CDR3 protein. Counted here are some 46,000 distinct CDR3 sequences, around 4.3% occurring once; the ten biggest clones make up around 5%. This clonotype was counted many times. The antigen remains unidentified. The receptor was derived from a woman in her fifties or sixties with multiple sclerosis. Sequenced input: PBMCs.

CDR3 sequence: CASSLGQANASPLHF. The CDR3 DNA reads as TGTGCCAGCAGCCTCGGACAGGCGAATGCTTCACCCCTCCACTTT. V is TRBV5-6 and J is TRBJ1-6, with 7 bases identical to TRBD1. Looked up from germline, CDR1 is SGHDT and CDR2 is YYEEEE. The V gene end was trimmed by 4 bases and the J gene end by 9 bases; junction bases not matched to a gene: 10. The CDR3 covers 15 residues. Variable domain in full (rest from reference TRBV5-6 and TRBJ1-6): DAGVTQSPTHLIKTRGQQVTLRCSPKSGHDTVSWYQQALGQGPQFIFQYYEEEERQRGNFPDRFSGHQFPNYSSELNVNALLLGDSALYLCASSLGQANASPLHFGNGTRLTVT.